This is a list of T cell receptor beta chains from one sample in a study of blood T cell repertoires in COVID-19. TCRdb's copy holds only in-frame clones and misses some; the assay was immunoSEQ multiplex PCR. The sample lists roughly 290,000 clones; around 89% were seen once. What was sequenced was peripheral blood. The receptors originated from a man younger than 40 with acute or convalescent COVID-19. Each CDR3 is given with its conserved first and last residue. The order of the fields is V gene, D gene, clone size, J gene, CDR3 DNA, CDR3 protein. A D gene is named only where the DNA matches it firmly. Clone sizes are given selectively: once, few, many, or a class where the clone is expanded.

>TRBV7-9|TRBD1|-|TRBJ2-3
TGTGCCAGCAGCTTAGTACAGGGGCGGACAGATACGCAGTATTTT
CASSLVQGRTDTQYF
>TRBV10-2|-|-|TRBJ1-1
TGCGCCAGCAGTGAGTCGGGTGGGCAGGGGAAGGTCGGGAACACTGAAGCTTTCTTT
CASSESGGQGKVGNTEAFF
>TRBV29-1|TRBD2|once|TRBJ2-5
TGCAGCGTTCGGACGACTAGCGGGGGGGAGACCCAGTACTTC
CSVRTTSGGETQYF
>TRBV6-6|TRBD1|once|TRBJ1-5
TGTGCCAGCAGTTTCCTGACAGGGCGGAATCAGCCCCAGCATTTT
CASSFLTGRNQPQHF
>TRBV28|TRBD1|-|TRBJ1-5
TGTGCCAGCAGTTTTAAACCAGGGGGCCCTCCACCCTATAGCAATCAGCCCCAGCATTTT
CASSFKPGGPPPYSNQPQHF
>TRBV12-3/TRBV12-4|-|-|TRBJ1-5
TGTGCCAGCAGTCAGGACTTTCAGCCCCAGCATTTT
CASSQDFQPQHF
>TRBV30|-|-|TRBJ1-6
TGTGCCTGGACTGGGGACTCGTCCTATAATTCACCCCTCCACTTT
CAWTGDSSYNSPLHF
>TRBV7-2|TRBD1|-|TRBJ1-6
TGTGCCAGCAGCCCCCTCGGGAACAGGGGTAATTCACCCCTCCACTTT
CASSPLGNRGNSPLHF
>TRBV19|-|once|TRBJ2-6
TGTGCCAGTAGTATTGCCCGGAGCTCTGGGGCCAACGTCCTGACTTTC
CASSIARSSGANVLTF
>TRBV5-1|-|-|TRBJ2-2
TGCGCCAGCAGCTCCGGACAGATCACCGGGGAGCTGTTTTTT
CASSSGQITGELFF
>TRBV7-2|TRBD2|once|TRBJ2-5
TGTGCCAGCAGCTTAGGCGAGCTTTGGGAGCGGGGGAAAGAGACCCAGTACTTC
CASSLGELWERGKETQYF
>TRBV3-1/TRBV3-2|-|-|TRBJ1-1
TGTGCCAGCAGCCGATTACAGGGAAATATGAACACTGAAGCTTTCTTT
CASSRLQGNMNTEAFF
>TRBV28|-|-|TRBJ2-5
TGTGCCAGCAGTTCGACAGGTCCCGGGACCCAGTACTTC
CASSSTGPGTQYF
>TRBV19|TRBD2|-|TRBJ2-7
TGTGCCAGTAGTCTCACCTATGCGGGAGCCTACGAGCAGTACTTC
CASSLTYAGAYEQYF
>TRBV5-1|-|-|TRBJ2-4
TGCGCCAGCAGCTTGGGACCGGAGAACATTCAGTACTTC
CASSLGPENIQYF
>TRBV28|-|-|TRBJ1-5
TGTGCCAGCAGTTCGGGTGGCAATCAGCCCCAGCATTTT
CASSSGGNQPQHF
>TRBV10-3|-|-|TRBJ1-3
TGTGCCATCAGGGGCAGCCTCTCTGGAAACACCATATATTTT
CAIRGSLSGNTIYF
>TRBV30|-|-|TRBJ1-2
TGTGCCTGGAGCCGGTGGGGGGACTATGGCTACACCTTC
CAWSRWGDYGYTF
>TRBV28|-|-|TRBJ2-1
TGTGCCAGCGGTAGCGGCCCTACGAATGAGCAGTTCTTC
CASGSGPTNEQFF
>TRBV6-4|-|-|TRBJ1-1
TGTGCCAGCAGTGAGGGTCGGGATACTGAAGCTTTCTTT
CASSEGRDTEAFF
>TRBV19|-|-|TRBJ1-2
TGTGCCAGTAGTATTCCAGGGGTGGACTATGGCTACACCTTC
CASSIPGVDYGYTF
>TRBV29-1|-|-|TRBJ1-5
TGCAGCGTAGGTGGAACAGACCCCAATCAGCCCCAGCATTTT
CSVGGTDPNQPQHF
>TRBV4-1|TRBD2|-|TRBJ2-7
TGCGCCAGCAGCCAAGCCACAACTAGCGGGTCGACCTACGAGCAGTACTTC
CASSQATTSGSTYEQYF
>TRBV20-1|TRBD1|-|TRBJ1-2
TGCAGTGCTAGTCCAGGGGGTGACTATGGCTACACCTTC
CSASPGGDYGYTF
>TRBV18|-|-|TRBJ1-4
TGTGCCAGCTCACTAATACAGGGCCGGGAAAAACTGTTTTTT
CASSLIQGREKLFF
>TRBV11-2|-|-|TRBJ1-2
TGTGCCAGCAGCCAGGGGTTCTTACAGAGCTATGGCTACACCTTC
CASSQGFLQSYGYTF
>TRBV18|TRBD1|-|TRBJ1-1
TGTGCCAGCTCACCGGACAGGGTGGATGAAGCTTTCTTT
CASSPDRVDEAFF